The rows below give T cell receptor beta chains drawn from one sample of a study of human T cells and chemical hapten exposure. TCRdb redid the calling of the RACE reads with MiXCR, one entry per CDR3 protein. Altogether 240,000 or so distinct CDR3 sequences are present, more than 6.5% being singletons, with the ten largest covering approximately 2.3%. The sequenced sample was whole blood, obtained in connection with sensitization to the hapten diphenylcyclopropenone (DPC). Source of these receptors: a woman between 40 and 50 years old with alopecia areata. Some clones in this sample may be carry-over from other donors' samples. Both conserved end residues are part of each CDR3. The D gene is left open where the match is weak. Part of the rows lack a size; the others show once, few, many or a class for expanded clones.

TRBJ2-3 | TRBV29-1 | - | once | CSVEVGGTDTQYF | TGCAGCGTTGAGGTCGGGGGCACAGATACGCAGTATTTT
TRBJ1-2 | TRBV7-2 | - | few | CASSLLGSDGYTF | TGTGCCAGCAGCTTATTGGGGAGCGACGGCTACACCTTC
TRBJ1-6 | TRBV18 | - | - | CASSPFWDTNNSPLHF | TGTGCCAGCTCACCATTTTGGGACACTAATAATTCACCCCTCCACTTT
TRBJ2-5 | TRBV14 | - | - | CASSRFWAQETQYF | TGTGCCAGCAGCCGTTTTTGGGCCCAAGAGACCCAGTACTTC
TRBJ1-6 | TRBV20-1 | TRBD1 | - | CSARDPSRGDNSPLHF | TGCAGTGCTAGAGATCCGAGCAGGGGGGATAATTCACCCCTCCACTTT
TRBJ2-7 | TRBV6-2/TRBV6-3 | TRBD1 | few | CASSYTLTGGEQYF | TGTGCCAGCAGTTACACTCTAACAGGGGGCGAGCAGTACTTC
TRBJ1-1 | TRBV2 | TRBD1 | - | CASSETWTGPQMNTEAFF | TGTGCCAGCAGTGAAACGTGGACAGGTCCCCAAATGAACACTGAAGCTTTCTTT
TRBJ2-7 | TRBV11-2 | TRBD2 | many | CASSLGLAGYEQYF | TGTGCCAGCAGCTTGGGACTAGCGGGCTACGAGCAGTACTTC
TRBJ2-7 | TRBV21-1 | - | - | CASSEFKQGRPGPGAYEQYF | TGTGCCAGCAGCGAATTTAAACAGGGGCGTCCGGGACCGGGGGCCTACGAGCAGTACTTC
TRBJ2-7 | TRBV20-1 | - | many | CSASIAVLGSHEQYF | TGCAGTGCTTCGATCGCTGTCTTAGGGTCCCACGAGCAGTACTTC
TRBJ2-1 | TRBV6-5 | - | - | CASSYSWGSLEQFF | TGTGCCAGCAGTTACTCTTGGGGCAGCCTCGAGCAGTTCTTC
TRBJ2-7 | TRBV27 | TRBD1 | - | CASSPNRGHNEQYF | TGTGCCAGCAGCCCAAACAGGGGGCACAACGAGCAGTACTTC
TRBJ2-7 | TRBV20-1 | - | few | CSATSRSYLSYEQYF | TGCAGTGCCACCTCTAGGTCTTACCTCTCCTACGAGCAGTACTTC
TRBJ2-7 | TRBV5-1 | TRBD2 | - | CASSLALAGADEQYF | TGCGCCAGCAGCTTGGCGCTAGCGGGAGCTGACGAGCAGTACTTC
TRBJ1-2 | TRBV12-3/TRBV12-4 | - | few | CASSPRAGLGPYYGYTF | TGTGCCAGCAGTCCAAGGGCGGGCCTGGGCCCGTACTATGGCTACACCTTC
TRBJ2-7 | TRBV15 | - | few | CATSRDLGRNYEQYF | TGTGCCACCAGCAGAGATCTGGGGAGGAACTACGAGCAGTACTTC
TRBJ2-7 | TRBV20-1 | - | many | CSAREGGISYEQYF | TGCAGTGCTAGAGAGGGTGGGATTTCCTACGAGCAGTACTTC
TRBJ1-1 | TRBV7-9 | - | few | CASSRERTEAFF | TGTGCCAGCAGCCGCGAACGCACTGAAGCTTTCTTT
TRBJ2-1 | TRBV28 | TRBD1 | - | CASSNRQGSSPEQFF | TGTGCCAGCAGTAATAGACAGGGCTCCAGCCCTGAGCAGTTCTTC
TRBJ1-5 | TRBV12-3/TRBV12-4 | - | few | CASSAREGINQPQHF | TGTGCCAGCAGTGCCAGGGAGGGGATTAATCAGCCCCAGCATTTT
TRBJ2-7 | TRBV28 | TRBD2 | - | CASSFGGRAYEQYF | TGTGCCAGCAGTTTTGGCGGGAGGGCCTACGAGCAGTACTTC
TRBJ2-1 | TRBV6-5 | TRBD2 | - | CASRASGDNEQFF | TGTGCCAGCAGGGCTAGCGGAGACAATGAGCAGTTCTTC
TRBJ2-5 | TRBV6-6 | - | - | CASIRGGAEETQYF | TGTGCCAGCATCCGAGGGGGGGCGGAGGAGACCCAGTACTTC
TRBJ2-3 | TRBV6-5 | - | - | CASSYTSAWGDTQYF | TGTGCCAGCAGTTACACCAGCGCTTGGGGAGATACGCAGTATTTT
TRBJ2-3 | TRBV7-3 | - | few | CASSLTVAGLDTQYF | TGTGCCAGCAGCTTAACCGTTGCGGGTCTTGATACGCAGTATTTT
TRBJ2-2 | TRBV5-4 | TRBD2 | - | CASSLAVAGNTGELFF | TGTGCCAGCAGCTTGGCGGTAGCGGGGAACACCGGGGAGCTGTTTTTT
TRBJ2-1 | TRBV20-1 | - | - | CSALNRDTSYNEQFF | TGCAGTGCCCTAAACCGGGACACCTCCTACAATGAGCAGTTCTTC
TRBJ2-4 | TRBV12-3/TRBV12-4 | - | few | CASSPTGKGKNIQYF | TGTGCCAGCAGCCCGACCGGGAAGGGGAAAAACATTCAGTACTTC
TRBJ2-3 | TRBV20-1 | TRBD2 | - | CSADHWTSRLSTDTQYF | TGCAGTGCCGACCACTGGACTAGCAGACTCAGCACAGATACGCAGTATTTT
TRBJ2-3 | TRBV28 | - | many | CASSRRSGSADTQYF | TGTGCCAGCAGTCGCAGGAGCGGATCCGCAGATACGCAGTATTTT
TRBJ2-3 | TRBV10-3 | TRBD1 | few | CAISEFTGGADTQYF | TGTGCCATCAGTGAGTTTACAGGGGGCGCAGATACGCAGTATTTT
TRBJ1-6 | TRBV5-6 | - | many | CASSLGPDSPLHF | TGTGCCAGCAGCTTGGGTCCCGATTCACCCCTCCACTTT
TRBJ2-5 | TRBV6-2/TRBV6-3 | - | few | CASSYRPPTQETQYF | TGTGCCAGCAGTTACCGTCCGCCAACCCAAGAGACCCAGTACTTC
TRBJ2-7 | TRBV25-1 | TRBD2 | many | CASSEGLAGQSEQYF | TGTGCCAGCAGTGAAGGACTAGCGGGACAATCCGAGCAGTACTTC
TRBJ1-6 | TRBV6-5 | - | - | CASSPTTALAGAFNSPLHF | TGTGCCAGCAGCCCAACGACGGCCCTCGCAGGGGCTTTTAATTCACCCCTCCACTTT
TRBJ2-7 | TRBV28 | - | few | CASARDIYEQYF | TGTGCCAGCGCCCGGGACATCTACGAGCAGTACTTC
TRBJ1-1 | TRBV4-3 | - | few | CASSEGSWGNTEAFF | TGCGCCAGCTCGGAAGGTAGTTGGGGGAACACTGAAGCTTTCTTT
TRBJ2-1 | TRBV5-1 | TRBD1 | - | CASSRTPRDRADNEQFF | TGCGCCAGCAGCCGAACCCCCCGGGACAGGGCCGACAATGAGCAGTTCTTC
TRBJ2-7 | TRBV7-2 | TRBD2 | - | CASSQAAGGSGRDEQYF | TGTGCCAGCAGCCAGGCGGCGGGAGGTTCTGGGAGGGACGAGCAGTACTTC
TRBJ2-7 | TRBV6-2/TRBV6-3 | - | few | CASSPHRVSAEQYF | TGTGCCAGCAGTCCTCACAGGGTCTCGGCCGAGCAGTACTTC
TRBJ2-5 | TRBV5-1 | TRBD2 | - | CASSLGGGLAVPRETQYF | TGCGCCAGCAGCTTGGGAGGTGGCCTAGCGGTACCACGGGAGACCCAGTACTTC
TRBJ1-4 | TRBV6-6 | TRBD1 | few | CASSSQTGGLEKLFF | TGTGCCAGCAGTAGTCAAACAGGGGGGCTTGAAAAACTGTTTTTT
TRBJ2-1 | TRBV7-8 | - | few | CASSLPREQFF | TGTGCCAGCAGCTTACCCCGTGAGCAGTTCTTC
TRBJ2-3 | TRBV29-1 | TRBD2 | many | CSGASGRRLGSDTQYF | TGCAGCGGGGCCTCCGGGAGGCGACTAGGATCAGATACGCAGTATTTT
TRBJ1-1 | TRBV7-8 | - | - | CASSLDWGADQAFF | TGTGCCAGCAGCTTAGACTGGGGGGCAGACCAAGCTTTCTTT
TRBJ2-7 | TRBV6-2/TRBV6-3 | - | few | CASSYPGQDEQYF | TGTGCCAGCAGTTACCCAGGGCAGGACGAGCAGTACTTC
TRBJ1-1 | TRBV20-1 | - | - | CSALGAEMNTEAFF | TGCAGTGCTCTAGGGGCAGAGATGAACACTGAAGCTTTCTTT
TRBJ2-2 | TRBV12-3/TRBV12-4 | - | few | CASRGIANTGELFF | TGTGCCAGCAGGGGTATAGCGAACACCGGGGAGCTGTTTTTT
TRBJ1-1 | TRBV6-5 | - | once | CATIWQGGTEAFF | TGTGCCACCATATGGCAGGGAGGTACTGAAGCTTTCTTT
TRBJ2-5 | TRBV6-2/TRBV6-3 | TRBD2 | few | CASSSVVAGLQETQYF | TGTGCCAGCAGTTCCGTCGTAGCGGGGCTCCAAGAGACCCAGTACTTC